Each of the 5 T cell receptor beta chains below was sequenced from the same sample in a study of blood T cell repertoires in COVID-19. Sequencing used immunoSEQ multiplex PCR; TCRdb keeps in-frame clones, though not all of them. The sample has roughly 8,100 clones; approximately 88% are singletons. The material sequenced was peripheral blood. These TCRs come from a human donor with active COVID-19. The donor label of this sample is uncertain.

The gene calls are TRBV4-3 and TRBJ2-7; TRBD2 aligns across 8 bases. This CDR3 has 16 residues. Unmatched junction bases numbered 12, after V lost 4 bases and J lost 4 bases. The germline CDR1 and CDR2 sequences are LGHNA and YSLEER. The CDR3 DNA reads TGCGCCAGCAGCCCCTCGACCCGGGAGGGTGAGTACGAGCAGTACTTC. This sequence encodes CASSPSTREGEYEQYF.

This clone was recorded only once. The chain is built from TRBV7-2 and TRBJ2-1; 8 bases align to TRBD1. This CDR3 has 15 residues. V was clipped by 5 bases and J by 3 bases; unmatched bases: 6. In germline, CDR1 is SGHTA, CDR2 FQGNSA. This CDR3 reads CASSPEGQDYNEQFF. The CDR3 coding sequence is TGTGCCAGCAGCCCAGAGGGACAGGACTACAATGAGCAGTTCTTC. The whole variable domain, filled in from reference TRBV7-2 and TRBJ2-1, reads GAGVSQSPSNKVTEKGKDVELRCDPISGHTALYWYRQSLGQGLEFLIYFQGNSAPDKSGLPSDRFSAERTGGSVSTLTIQRTQQEDSAVYLCASSPEGQDYNEQFFGPGTRLTVL.

The CDR3 sequence is CASSHHGLAGGGFVNEQFF. Here the CDR3 DNA reads TGTGCCAGCAGCCATCACGGACTAGCGGGAGGCGGGTTTGTTAATGAGCAGTTCTTC. V usage is TRBV3-1 (or the pseudogene TRBV3-2) and J usage is TRBJ2-1; 14 bases agree with TRBD2. The V gene's germline CDR1 is LGHDT and CDR2 YNNKEL (reference sequence). This CDR3 is built from 19 residues. V trimming: 3 bases; J trimming: 7 bases; junction bases outside the gene matches: 14.

The gene calls are TRBV6-1 and TRBJ1-5, with 7 positions matching TRBD1. The ends lost 2 bases at V and 4 bases at J; junction bases unmatched: 5. Germline V gives CDR1 MNHNS, CDR2 SASEGT. The CDR3 has 15 residues. Here the CDR3 DNA reads TGTGCCAGCAGTGAAAACAGGGGATTGAATCAGCCCCAGCATTTT. Its protein is CASSENRGLNQPQHF.

This sequence joins TRBV20-1 and TRBJ2-5; D remains unclear. V lost 0 bases, J lost 7 bases, and 6 bases lay in between. The CDR3 extends over 11 amino acids. Germline CDR1 and CDR2: DFQATT and SNEGSKA (reference sequence). The CDR3 here is CSARDLWTQYF. The CDR3 nucleotides are TGCAGTGCTAGAGACCTGTGGACCCAGTACTTC.